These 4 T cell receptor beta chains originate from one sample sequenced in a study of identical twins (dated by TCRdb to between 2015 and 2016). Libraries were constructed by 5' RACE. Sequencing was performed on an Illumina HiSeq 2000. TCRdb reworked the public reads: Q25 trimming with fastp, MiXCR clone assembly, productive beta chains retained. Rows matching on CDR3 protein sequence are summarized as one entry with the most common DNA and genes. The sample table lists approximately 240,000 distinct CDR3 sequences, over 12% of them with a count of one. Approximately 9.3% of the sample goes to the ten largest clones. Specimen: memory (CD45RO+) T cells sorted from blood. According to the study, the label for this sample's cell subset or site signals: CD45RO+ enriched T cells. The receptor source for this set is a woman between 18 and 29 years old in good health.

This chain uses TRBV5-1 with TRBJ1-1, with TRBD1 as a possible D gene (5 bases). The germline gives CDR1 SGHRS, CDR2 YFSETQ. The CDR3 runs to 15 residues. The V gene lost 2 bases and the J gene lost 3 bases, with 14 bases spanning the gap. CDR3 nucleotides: TGCGCCAGCAGCTTCCTTGGGGGTGGGGACACTGAAGCTTTCTTT. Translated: CASSFLGGGDTEAFF.

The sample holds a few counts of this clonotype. The CDR3 DNA is TGTGCCAGCTCACCGGTCCCGGGCTCCGGGAATGAGCAGTTCTTC. This sequence encodes CASSPVPGSGNEQFF. The chain combines TRBV18 with TRBJ2-1; D call uncertain. V was pared by 3 bases and J by 7 bases, with 16 bases between. The CDR3 loop spans 15 amino acids. Germline lookup yields CDR1 KGHSH and CDR2 LQKENI.

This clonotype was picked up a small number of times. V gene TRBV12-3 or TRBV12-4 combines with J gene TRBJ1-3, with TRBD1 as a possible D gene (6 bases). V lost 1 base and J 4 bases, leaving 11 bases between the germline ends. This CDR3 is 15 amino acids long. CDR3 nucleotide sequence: TGTGCCAGCAGTTTAGGCGGGACATCAGGAAACACCATATATTTT. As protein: CASSLGGTSGNTIYF.

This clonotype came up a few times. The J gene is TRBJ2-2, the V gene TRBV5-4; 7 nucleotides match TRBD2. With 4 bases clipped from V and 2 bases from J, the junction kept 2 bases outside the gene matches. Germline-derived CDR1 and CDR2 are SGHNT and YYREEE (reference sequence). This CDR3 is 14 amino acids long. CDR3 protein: CASSGRANTGELFF. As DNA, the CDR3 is TGTGCCAGCAGCGGGAGGGCAAACACCGGGGAGCTGTTTTTT.